This is a list of T cell receptor beta chains from one sample in a study of cytomegalovirus exposure and HLA in healthy donors. Using immunoSEQ multiplex PCR, the repertoire was profiled, and TCRdb retains in-frame clones only, with some absent. The sample includes some 150,000 clones, 75% to 90% of them seen just once. Sequencing input: PBMCs. Every receptor here comes from a man aged 30 to 39 in good health and CMV-seronegative. Each CDR3 is given with its conserved first and last residue. Fields, in order: V gene, clone size, J gene, D gene, CDR3 DNA, CDR3 protein. The D gene is left open where the match is weak. Not every row has a clone size; where given, it reads once, few, many or a size class.

V: TRBV19; size: once; J: TRBJ2-6; D: TRBD1; DNA: TGTGCCAGTAGTATAAGAGGACAGGGGGCACCTCCTGGGGCCAACGTCCTGACTTTC; CDR3: CASSIRGQGAPPGANVLTF
V: TRBV28; size: .; J: TRBJ2-7; D: .; DNA: TGTGCCAGCAGTTCCGGAGCCTACGAGCAGTACTTC; CDR3: CASSSGAYEQYF
V: TRBV18; size: .; J: TRBJ2-1; D: TRBD2; DNA: TGTGCCAGCTCCCCTCTGACTAGCGGGACTTACAATGAGCAGTTCTTC; CDR3: CASSPLTSGTYNEQFF
V: TRBV19; size: .; J: TRBJ2-7; D: .; DNA: TGTGCCAGTAGTAAAGCGATTTCCCACGAGCAGTACTTC; CDR3: CASSKAISHEQYF
V: TRBV12-5; size: .; J: TRBJ1-1; D: .; DNA: TGTGCTAGTGCTTTAACGGGGGGCCCTGAAGCTTTCTTT; CDR3: CASALTGGPEAFF
V: TRBV21-1; size: .; J: TRBJ1-2; D: .; DNA: TGTGCCAGCAGCCTCGAGGTGGGACAGGATGAACGAAGGGCCGTGGGCTACACCTTC; CDR3: CASSLEVGQDERRAVGYTF
V: TRBV4-3; size: .; J: TRBJ2-1; D: .; DNA: TGCGCCAGCAGCCAGACCAGGGCGTATAATGAGCAGTTCTTC; CDR3: CASSQTRAYNEQFF
V: TRBV5-1; size: .; J: TRBJ1-5; D: .; DNA: TGCGCCAGCAGCTTGGACGGATCCGGTACAGGGAAAAATCAGCCCCAGCATTTT; CDR3: CASSLDGSGTGKNQPQHF
V: TRBV4-1; size: .; J: TRBJ1-4; D: TRBD1; DNA: TGCGCCAGCAGCCTGGGACAGGATCCTTGGTGGGAAAAACTGTTTTTT; CDR3: CASSLGQDPWWEKLFF
V: TRBV7-9; size: .; J: TRBJ2-7; D: TRBD1; DNA: TGTGCCAGCAGCTTAGGGAACGGACAGGGAAAAGTCTCCTACGAGCAGTACTTC; CDR3: CASSLGNGQGKVSYEQYF
V: TRBV28; size: .; J: TRBJ2-1; D: TRBD1; DNA: TGTGCCAGCAGTTTATCCGGACAGGGCTGGAATGAGCAGTTCTTC; CDR3: CASSLSGQGWNEQFF
V: TRBV18; size: .; J: TRBJ2-5; D: TRBD2; DNA: TGTGCCAGCTCACCTGGACTAGCGGCTCAAGAGACCCAGTACTTC; CDR3: CASSPGLAAQETQYF
V: TRBV6-6; size: once; J: TRBJ2-7; D: TRBD1; DNA: TGTGCCAGCAGGTCGGGACAGGGACTCTTCGAGCAGTACTTC; CDR3: CASRSGQGLFEQYF
V: TRBV9; size: .; J: TRBJ2-3; D: TRBD2; DNA: TGTGCCAGCAGCGCCGGGACTAGCGGTGGCACAGATACGCAGTATTTT; CDR3: CASSAGTSGGTDTQYF
V: TRBV28; size: .; J: TRBJ1-1; D: .; DNA: TGTGCCAGCAGTGGCCCGTTGAACACTGAAGCTTTCTTT; CDR3: CASSGPLNTEAFF
V: TRBV28; size: .; J: TRBJ1-2; D: .; DNA: TGTGCCAGCAGCGGGGACTACTATGGCTACACCTTC; CDR3: CASSGDYYGYTF
V: TRBV6-5; size: once; J: TRBJ2-5; D: .; DNA: TGTGCCGGGGGGCGCGGGGGAGAGACCCAGTACTTC; CDR3: CAGGRGGETQYF
V: TRBV2; size: .; J: TRBJ2-1; D: .; DNA: TGTGCCAGCAGTTCCAGGCAGTCCCCCTACAATGAGCAGTTCTTC; CDR3: CASSSRQSPYNEQFF
V: TRBV7-9; size: .; J: TRBJ2-2; D: TRBD2; DNA: TGTGCCAGCAGCTTTAGCGGGAGGGCCTTGAATGCCGGGGAGCTGTTTTTT; CDR3: CASSFSGRALNAGELFF
V: TRBV7-9; size: .; J: TRBJ1-1; D: .; DNA: TGTTCCAGCAGCTCAGACAGAAGGGGGAACACTGAAGCTTTCTTT; CDR3: CSSSSDRRGNTEAFF
V: TRBV11-3; size: few; J: TRBJ2-7; D: .; DNA: TGTGCCAGCAGCCTCCGCAGGGGCGAGCAGTACTTC; CDR3: CASSLRRGEQYF
V: TRBV7-6; size: .; J: TRBJ1-1; D: .; DNA: TGTGCCAGCAGCTTAGCGGGGCCAGGGGTAAACACTGAAGCTTTCTTT; CDR3: CASSLAGPGVNTEAFF
V: TRBV27; size: .; J: TRBJ1-2; D: TRBD1; DNA: TGTGCCAGCAGTTTGATAGGACAGGGGGCGCGAGGCTACACCTTC; CDR3: CASSLIGQGARGYTF
V: TRBV28; size: .; J: TRBJ1-2; D: .; DNA: TGTGCCAGCAGTTTATCCGTGGGCCATAGCTACACCTTC; CDR3: CASSLSVGHSYTF
V: TRBV30; size: once; J: TRBJ2-7; D: .; DNA: TGTGCCTGGAGTCGCAGGGAAATTGACGAGCAGTACTTC; CDR3: CAWSRREIDEQYF
V: TRBV7-3; size: .; J: TRBJ2-1; D: TRBD1; DNA: TGTGCCAGCAGCTCCCTTCCGGGACAGGGGGGTCATGAGCAGTTCTTC; CDR3: CASSSLPGQGGHEQFF
V: TRBV15; size: .; J: TRBJ2-3; D: .; DNA: TGTGCCACCAGCAGAGATATCGGAGGTGTAGATACGCAGTATTTT; CDR3: CATSRDIGGVDTQYF
V: TRBV5-1; size: .; J: TRBJ2-1; D: .; DNA: TGCGCCAGCAGCTTGGGCAGCGCCTCCTACAATGAGCAGTTCTTC; CDR3: CASSLGSASYNEQFF
V: TRBV7-2; size: .; J: TRBJ2-2; D: TRBD2; DNA: TGTGCCAGCAGCTTAGAAGCGGGAGTTTGGACCGGGGAGCTGTTTTTT; CDR3: CASSLEAGVWTGELFF
V: TRBV14; size: .; J: TRBJ1-1; D: .; DNA: TGTGCCAGCAGCCCTGGGAGTGTAACCAAAGCTTTCTTT; CDR3: CASSPGSVTKAFF
V: TRBV6-1; size: few; J: TRBJ2-7; D: .; DNA: TGTGCCAGCAGTGAAGTTAAATCCTACGAGCAGTACTTC; CDR3: CASSEVKSYEQYF
V: TRBV5-6; size: few; J: TRBJ2-5; D: .; DNA: TGTGCCAGCAACGGGGAGACCCAGTACTTC; CDR3: CASNGETQYF
V: TRBV10-1; size: .; J: TRBJ1-2; D: .; DNA: TGCGCCATTTACCTGAGGGGAGGTATCGATGGCTACACCTTC; CDR3: CAIYLRGGIDGYTF
V: TRBV4-1; size: few; J: TRBJ2-7; D: .; DNA: TGCGCCAGCAGCCGGAACCCCGGCAGGGATGACGAGCAGTACTTC; CDR3: CASSRNPGRDDEQYF
V: TRBV7-2; size: .; J: TRBJ2-1; D: .; DNA: TGTGCCAGCAGCTTACGGACTATAAATGAGCAGTTCTTC; CDR3: CASSLRTINEQFF
V: TRBV19; size: once; J: TRBJ1-1; D: TRBD1; DNA: TGTGCCAGTAGTATAGGACAGGGGAGGTGGACTGAAGCTTTCTTT; CDR3: CASSIGQGRWTEAFF
V: TRBV7-3; size: .; J: TRBJ2-1; D: .; DNA: TGTGCCAGCAACCATTTTAGGGGAGAGCAGTTCTTC; CDR3: CASNHFRGEQFF
V: TRBV19; size: .; J: TRBJ1-5; D: TRBD1; DNA: TGTGCCAGTAGTATTTTGTCAGGGGGCGGCAATCAGCCCCAGCATTTT; CDR3: CASSILSGGGNQPQHF
V: TRBV30; size: .; J: TRBJ2-7; D: .; DNA: TGTGCCTGGAGTGTCTGGGCTAGCAACGAGCAGTACTTC; CDR3: CAWSVWASNEQYF
V: TRBV7-9; size: .; J: TRBJ2-1; D: .; DNA: TGTGCCAGCAGCTATACAGCACGAGGGGGTGAGCAGTTCTTC; CDR3: CASSYTARGGEQFF
V: TRBV5-1; size: few; J: TRBJ1-1; D: .; DNA: TGCGCCAGCAGACGAGGAGGGTTAGGCACTGAAGCTTTCTTT; CDR3: CASRRGGLGTEAFF
V: TRBV28; size: .; J: TRBJ2-3; D: TRBD1; DNA: TGTGCCAGCAGTTTGCGACAGGGATCAGATACGCAGTATTTT; CDR3: CASSLRQGSDTQYF
V: TRBV29-1; size: .; J: TRBJ1-2; D: TRBD1; DNA: TGCAGCGTTGAGGACAGGGAGGTCTCCTATGGCTACACCTTC; CDR3: CSVEDREVSYGYTF
V: TRBV29-1; size: .; J: TRBJ1-4; D: .; DNA: TGCAGCGCTCGCCGAGGAGAAAAACTGTTTTTT; CDR3: CSARRGEKLFF
V: TRBV7-3; size: few; J: TRBJ1-1; D: .; DNA: TGTGCCAGCAGCTTAAGAGGAGGGGAATACACTGAAGCTTTCTTT; CDR3: CASSLRGGEYTEAFF
V: TRBV19; size: .; J: TRBJ1-1; D: TRBD1; DNA: TGTGCCAGTAGTAGCATCCGGGACAGGGACTCCACTGAAGCTTTCTTT; CDR3: CASSSIRDRDSTEAFF
V: TRBV7-3; size: few; J: TRBJ2-7; D: TRBD1; DNA: TGTGCCAGCAGCCCCCGGGACAGGGCCTACGAGCAGTACTTC; CDR3: CASSPRDRAYEQYF
V: TRBV6-1; size: .; J: TRBJ2-7; D: .; DNA: TGTGCCAGCAGTGAAGTCGGGGTGAGCGAGCAGTACTTC; CDR3: CASSEVGVSEQYF
V: TRBV19; size: .; J: TRBJ1-2; D: TRBD1; DNA: TGTGCCAGTACCAATCCGGACAGGCCCGCTAACTATGGCTACACCTTC; CDR3: CASTNPDRPANYGYTF
V: TRBV6-1; size: .; J: TRBJ2-3; D: .; DNA: TGTGCCAGCAGTGAAAATGGGCCAGATACGCAGTATTTT; CDR3: CASSENGPDTQYF
V: TRBV7-2; size: .; J: TRBJ2-1; D: .; DNA: TGTGCCAGCAGCTTCCCAGCGTCCCGGCGTAATGAGCAGTTCTTC; CDR3: CASSFPASRRNEQFF
V: TRBV13; size: .; J: TRBJ2-7; D: .; DNA: TGTGCCAGCAGCGCACAGGGTTACTACGAGCAGTACTTC; CDR3: CASSAQGYYEQYF
V: TRBV10-3; size: .; J: TRBJ2-7; D: TRBD2; DNA: TGTGCCATCGCCGGGGGGGGAGGATTTGAGCAGTACTTC; CDR3: CAIAGGGGFEQYF
V: TRBV15; size: few; J: TRBJ2-5; D: .; DNA: TGTGCCACCAGCAGAACCCTAACAGGCCAAGAGACCCAGTACTTC; CDR3: CATSRTLTGQETQYF
V: TRBV10-3; size: few; J: TRBJ1-4; D: TRBD1; DNA: TGTGCCATCAGTAGGGACAGTTCTAATGAAAAACTGTTTTTT; CDR3: CAISRDSSNEKLFF
V: TRBV5-1; size: .; J: TRBJ1-1; D: .; DNA: TGCGCCAGCAGCTTGAGGTTAGCGGAGGCTGAAGCTTTCTTT; CDR3: CASSLRLAEAEAFF
V: TRBV28; size: .; J: TRBJ1-1; D: TRBD1; DNA: TGTGCCAGCAGTCGAGGGACAGGGGGCGCGGGGGCTTTCTTT; CDR3: CASSRGTGGAGAFF